Here is one T cell receptor beta chain with its context. The antigen is not known. These data belong to a study of cytotoxic CD8 clonotypes in ibrutinib-treated CLL. Background on the study: Included were about a dozen relapsed/refractory and some 15 treatment-naive patients, of whom about 18 were IGHV unmutated.

This CDR3 has 16 amino acids. The junction had 12 bases not matched to a gene; V was cut back by 7 bases and J by 6 bases. Looked up from germline, CDR1 is SQVTM and CDR2 is ANQGSEA. Whole-study findings and limits: Baseline values of clonality outstripped age-matched healthy donors and followed circulating CD8+ T-cell counts.

Deep sequencing aimed at 1 in 200,000 to 1 in 1 million T cells' resolution. The data were produced by immunoSEQ multiplex PCR, yet TCRdb's version contains in-frame clones alone and is incomplete. The sample holds nearly 300,000 clones, roughly three quarters seen once. Material: PBMCs, obtained at disease progression, from a patient treated with ibrutinib. V gene TRBV29-1 combines with J gene TRBJ2-1; 13 bases are a match to TRBD2. The receptor comes from a human donor with chronic lymphocytic leukemia. This CDR3 reads CSALGLAGVLGNEQFF. The CDR3 DNA reads TGCAGCGCACTCGGACTAGCGGGAGTTTTAGGCAATGAGCAGTTCTTC.